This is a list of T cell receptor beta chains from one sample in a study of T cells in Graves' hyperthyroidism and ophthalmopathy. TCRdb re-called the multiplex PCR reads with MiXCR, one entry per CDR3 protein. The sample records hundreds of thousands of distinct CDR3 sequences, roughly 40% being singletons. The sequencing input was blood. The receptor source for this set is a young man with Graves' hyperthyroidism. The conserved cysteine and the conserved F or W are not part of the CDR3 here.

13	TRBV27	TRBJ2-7	ASSPWTGREGEQY
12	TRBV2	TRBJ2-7	ASSEEAWGAEQY
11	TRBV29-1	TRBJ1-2	SAENRADYGYT
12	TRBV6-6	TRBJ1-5	ASSYPTGDQPQH
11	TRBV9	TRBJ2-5	ASSVATAETQY
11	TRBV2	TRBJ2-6	ASSGGGQELLT
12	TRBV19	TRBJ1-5	ASSMYRVNQPQH
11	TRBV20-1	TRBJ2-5	SAPNQRLETQY
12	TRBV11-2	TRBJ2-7	ASREVAEFYEQY
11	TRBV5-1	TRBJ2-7	ASSIPQGDEQY
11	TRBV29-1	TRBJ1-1	SLLDRGGTEAF
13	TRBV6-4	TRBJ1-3	ASSDPPGGGNTIY
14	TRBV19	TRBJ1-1	ATSTGEGFTATEAF
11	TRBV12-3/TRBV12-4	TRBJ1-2	ASSLRTADGYT
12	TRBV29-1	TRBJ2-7	SVAQGAHLNEQY
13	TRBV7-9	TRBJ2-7	ASSGGEVVGDEQY
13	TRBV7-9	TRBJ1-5	ASSSDRDAGQPQH
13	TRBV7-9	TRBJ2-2	ASSLVAGATGELL
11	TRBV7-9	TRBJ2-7	ASSPKKTGAKY
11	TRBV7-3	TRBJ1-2	ASSNDIADGYT
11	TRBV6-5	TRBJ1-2	ASSPDTVGGYT
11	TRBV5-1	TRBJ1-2	ASSRDSDYGYT
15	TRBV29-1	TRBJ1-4	SPDAGTGGRGDEKLF
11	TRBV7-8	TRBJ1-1	ASRFRANTEAF
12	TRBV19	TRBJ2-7	ASSWTGGTSEQY
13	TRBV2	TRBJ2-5	ASSSSNLAGETQY
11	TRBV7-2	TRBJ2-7	ASSFGQWTEQY
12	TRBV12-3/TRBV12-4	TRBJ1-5	ASSLQGIGQPQH
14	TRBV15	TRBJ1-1	ATSREGTGSDTEAF
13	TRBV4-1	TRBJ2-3	ASSLQEQGTDTQY
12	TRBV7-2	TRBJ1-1	ASSLDSVITEAF
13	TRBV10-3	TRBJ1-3	AISGTPISGNTIY
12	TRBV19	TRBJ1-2	ASSPQGIHYGYT
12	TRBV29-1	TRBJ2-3	SVERRLSTDTQY
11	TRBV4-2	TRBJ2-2	ASSQVGSGELF
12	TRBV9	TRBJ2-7	ASSVDGRAYEQY
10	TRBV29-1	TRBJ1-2	SVGGTGYGYT
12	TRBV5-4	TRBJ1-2	ASSLGLGWYGYT
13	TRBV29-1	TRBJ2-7	SVEEEGQGAYEQY
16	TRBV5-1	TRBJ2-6	ASSLFAGGLSGANVLT
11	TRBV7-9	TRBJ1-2	ASSLQGYEGYT
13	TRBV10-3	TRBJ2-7	AISAGHFNSYEQY